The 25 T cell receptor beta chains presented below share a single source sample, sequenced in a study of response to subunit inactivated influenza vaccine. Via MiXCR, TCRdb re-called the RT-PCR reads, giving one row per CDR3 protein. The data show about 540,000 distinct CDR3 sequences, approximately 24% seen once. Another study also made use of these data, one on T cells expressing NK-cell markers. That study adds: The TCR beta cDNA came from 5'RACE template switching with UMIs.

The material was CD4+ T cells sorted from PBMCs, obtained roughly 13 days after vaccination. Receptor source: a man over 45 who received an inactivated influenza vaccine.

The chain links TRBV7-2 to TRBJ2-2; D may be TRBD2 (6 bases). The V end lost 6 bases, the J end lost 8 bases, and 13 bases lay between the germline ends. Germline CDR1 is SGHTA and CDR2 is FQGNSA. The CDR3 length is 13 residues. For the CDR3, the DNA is TGTGCCAGCAGGCTGCCCGGAGGGGGGGAGCTGTTTTTT. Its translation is CASRLPGGGELFF.

The CDR3, as DNA: TGTGCCAGCAGTTTAGACAGGGGTATCAACACCGGGGAGCTGTTTTTT. This translates into CASSLDRGINTGELFF. The rearrangement joins TRBV12-3 or TRBV12-4 to TRBJ2-2; 7 positions agree with TRBD1. CDR3 length: 16 residues. J lost 2 bases, V lost 1 base, and 4 bases had no gene match.

CDR3 residues: CASSSSSGGRYTQYF. CDR3 nucleotide sequence: TGTGCCAGCAGCTCGTCTAGCGGGGGGCGGTATACGCAGTATTTT. The chain has TRBV7-2 and TRBJ2-3; 11 bases map to TRBD2. The germline gives CDR1 SGHTA, CDR2 FQGNSA. Unmatched junction bases numbered 7, after V lost 4 bases and J lost 7 bases. This CDR3 spans 15 amino acids.

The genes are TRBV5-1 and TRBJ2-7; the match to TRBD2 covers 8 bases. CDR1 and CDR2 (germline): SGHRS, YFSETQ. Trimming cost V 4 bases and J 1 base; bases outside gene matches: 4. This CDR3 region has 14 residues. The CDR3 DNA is TGCGCCAGCAGCACAGCGGGAGTGTCCTACGAGCAGTACTTC. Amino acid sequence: CASSTAGVSYEQYF.

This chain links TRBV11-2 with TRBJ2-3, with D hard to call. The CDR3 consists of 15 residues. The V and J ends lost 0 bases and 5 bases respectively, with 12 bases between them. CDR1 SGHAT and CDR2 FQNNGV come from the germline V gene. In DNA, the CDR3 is TGTGCCAGCAGCTTAGATCCCACTACTGGAGATACGCAGTATTTT. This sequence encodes CASSLDPTTGDTQYF.

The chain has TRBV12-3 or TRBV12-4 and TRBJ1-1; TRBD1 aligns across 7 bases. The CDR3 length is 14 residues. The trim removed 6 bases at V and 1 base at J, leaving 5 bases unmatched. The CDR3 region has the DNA TGTGCCAGCAGACGTAGGACAGGGAACACTGAAGCTTTCTTT. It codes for CASRRRTGNTEAFF.

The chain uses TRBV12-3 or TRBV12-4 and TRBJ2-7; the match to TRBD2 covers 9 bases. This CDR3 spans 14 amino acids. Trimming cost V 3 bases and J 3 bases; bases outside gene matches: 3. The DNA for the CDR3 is TGTGCCAGCAGTTTCTCAGCGGGAGGCTACGAGCAGTACTTC. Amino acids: CASSFSAGGYEQYF.

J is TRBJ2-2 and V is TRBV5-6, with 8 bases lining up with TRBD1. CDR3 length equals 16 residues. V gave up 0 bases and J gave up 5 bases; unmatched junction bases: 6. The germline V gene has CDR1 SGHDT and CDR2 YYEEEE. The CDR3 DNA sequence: TGTGCCAGCAGCTTGGGACCCACAGGGGGGACCGGGGAGCTGTTTTTT. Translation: CASSLGPTGGTGELFF.

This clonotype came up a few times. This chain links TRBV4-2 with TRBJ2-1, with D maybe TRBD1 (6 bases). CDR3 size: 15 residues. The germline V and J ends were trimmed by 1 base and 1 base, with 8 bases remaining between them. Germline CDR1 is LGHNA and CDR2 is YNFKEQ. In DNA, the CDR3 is TGTGCCAGCAGCCAAGCAGGACAGTCCTACAATGAGCAGTTCTTC. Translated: CASSQAGQSYNEQFF.

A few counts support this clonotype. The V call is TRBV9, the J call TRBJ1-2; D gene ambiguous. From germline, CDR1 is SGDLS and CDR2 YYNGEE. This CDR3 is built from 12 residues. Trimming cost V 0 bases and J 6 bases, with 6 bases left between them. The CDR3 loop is CASSVGGNGYTF. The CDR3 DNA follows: TGTGCCAGCAGCGTAGGAGGGAATGGCTACACCTTC.

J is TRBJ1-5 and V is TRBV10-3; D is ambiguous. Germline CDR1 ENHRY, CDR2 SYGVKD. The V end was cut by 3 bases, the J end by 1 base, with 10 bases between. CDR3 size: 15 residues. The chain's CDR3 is CAISDRSASNQPQHF. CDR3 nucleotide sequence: TGTGCCATCAGTGATCGCAGTGCGAGCAATCAGCCCCAGCATTTT.

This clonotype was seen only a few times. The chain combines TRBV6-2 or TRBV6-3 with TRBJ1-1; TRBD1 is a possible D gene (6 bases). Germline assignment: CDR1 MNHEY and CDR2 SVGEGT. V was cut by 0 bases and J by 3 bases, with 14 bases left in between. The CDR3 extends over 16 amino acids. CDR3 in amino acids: CASSYSTWGRDTEAFF. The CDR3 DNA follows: TGTGCCAGCAGTTACTCGACTTGGGGGCGAGACACTGAAGCTTTCTTT.

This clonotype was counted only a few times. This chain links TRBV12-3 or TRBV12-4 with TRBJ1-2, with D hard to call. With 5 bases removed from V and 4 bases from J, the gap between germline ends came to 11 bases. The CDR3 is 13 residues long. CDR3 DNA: TGTGCCAGCAGTCTGCAGGACCGCTATGGCTACACCTTC. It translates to CASSLQDRYGYTF.

The CDR3 reads CASSRREGGETQYF. CDR3 nucleotides: TGTGCCAGCAGCCGGCGGGAGGGGGGAGAGACCCAGTACTTC. The J gene is TRBJ2-5, the V gene TRBV3-1; 9 bases line up with TRBD2. The V gene end was trimmed by 4 bases and the J gene end by 4 bases; junction bases not matched to a gene: 4. CDR3 length: 14 amino acids. Germline-derived CDR1 and CDR2 are LGHDT and YNNKEL (reference sequence).

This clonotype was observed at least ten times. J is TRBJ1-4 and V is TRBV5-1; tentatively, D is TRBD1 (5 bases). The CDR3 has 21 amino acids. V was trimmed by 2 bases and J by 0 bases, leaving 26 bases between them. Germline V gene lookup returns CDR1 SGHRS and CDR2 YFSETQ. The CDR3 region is CASSLSPRGRDGNATNEKLFF. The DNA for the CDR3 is TGCGCCAGCAGCTTATCGCCGCGCGGACGGGACGGAAATGCAACTAATGAAAAACTGTTTTTT. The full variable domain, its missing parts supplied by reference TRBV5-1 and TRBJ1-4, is KAGVTQTPRYLIKTRGQQVTLSCSPISGHRSVSWYQQTPGQGLQFLFEYFSETQRNKGNFPGRFSGRQFSNSRSEMNVSTLELGDSALYLCASSLSPRGRDGNATNEKLFFGSGTQLSVL.

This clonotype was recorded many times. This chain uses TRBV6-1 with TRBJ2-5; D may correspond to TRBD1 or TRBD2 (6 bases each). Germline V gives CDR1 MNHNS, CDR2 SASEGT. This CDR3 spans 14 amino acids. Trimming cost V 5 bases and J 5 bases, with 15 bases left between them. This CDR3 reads CASSPQGGRETQYF. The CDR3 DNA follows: TGTGCCAGCAGTCCACAGGGAGGAAGGGAGACCCAGTACTTC.

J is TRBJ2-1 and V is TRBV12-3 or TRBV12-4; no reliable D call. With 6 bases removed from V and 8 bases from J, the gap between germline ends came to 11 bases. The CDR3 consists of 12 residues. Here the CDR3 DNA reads TGTGCCAGCAGCGCCGTAGGGCATGAGCAGTTCTTC. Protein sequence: CASSAVGHEQFF.

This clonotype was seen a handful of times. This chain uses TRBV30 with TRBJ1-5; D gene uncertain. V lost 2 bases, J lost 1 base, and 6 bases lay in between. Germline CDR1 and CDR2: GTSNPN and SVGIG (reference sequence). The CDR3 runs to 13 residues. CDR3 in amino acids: CAWSIESNQPQHF. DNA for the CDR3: TGTGCCTGGAGTATAGAGAGCAATCAGCCCCAGCATTTT.

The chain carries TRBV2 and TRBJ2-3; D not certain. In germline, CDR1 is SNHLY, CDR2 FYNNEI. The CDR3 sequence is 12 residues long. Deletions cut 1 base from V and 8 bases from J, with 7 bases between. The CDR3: CASSEVEGTQYF. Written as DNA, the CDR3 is TGTGCCAGCAGTGAAGTTGAAGGTACGCAGTATTTT.

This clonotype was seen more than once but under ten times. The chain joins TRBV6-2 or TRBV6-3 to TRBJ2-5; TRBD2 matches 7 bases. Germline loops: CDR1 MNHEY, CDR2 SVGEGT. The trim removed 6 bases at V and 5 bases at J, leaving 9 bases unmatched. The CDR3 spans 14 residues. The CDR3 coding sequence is TGTGCCAGCAGGACCTCGGGAGGTGGGGAGACCCAGTACTTC. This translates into CASRTSGGGETQYF.

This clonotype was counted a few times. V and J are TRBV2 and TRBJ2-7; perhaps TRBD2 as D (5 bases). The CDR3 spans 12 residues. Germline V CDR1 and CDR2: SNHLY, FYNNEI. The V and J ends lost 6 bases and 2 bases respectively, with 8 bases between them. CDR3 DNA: TGTGCCAGCAGAGAGACTACCTACGAGCAGTACTTC. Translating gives CASRETTYEQYF.

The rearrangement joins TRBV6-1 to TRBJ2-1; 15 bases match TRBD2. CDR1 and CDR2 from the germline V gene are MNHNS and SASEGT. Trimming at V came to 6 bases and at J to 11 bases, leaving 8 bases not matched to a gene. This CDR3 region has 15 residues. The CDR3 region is CASSRAGLAGGKQFF. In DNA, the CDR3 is TGTGCCAGCAGCCGGGCGGGACTAGCGGGAGGAAAGCAGTTCTTC.

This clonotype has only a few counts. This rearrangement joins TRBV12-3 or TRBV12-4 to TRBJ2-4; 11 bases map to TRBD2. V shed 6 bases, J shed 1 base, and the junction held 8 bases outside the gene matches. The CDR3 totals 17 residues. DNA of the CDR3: TGTGCCAGCAGGGGTAGCGGGAGGGAAAGGGCCAAAAACATTCAGTACTTC. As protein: CASRGSGRERAKNIQYF.

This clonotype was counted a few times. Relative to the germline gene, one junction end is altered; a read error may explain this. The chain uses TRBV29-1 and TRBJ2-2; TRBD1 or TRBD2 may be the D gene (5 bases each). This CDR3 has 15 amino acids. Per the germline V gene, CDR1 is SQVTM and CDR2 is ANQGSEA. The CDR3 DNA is TGCAGCGCTGAACGTGGGGGATTGAACACCGGGGAGCTGTTTTTT. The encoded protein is CSAERGGLNTGELFF.

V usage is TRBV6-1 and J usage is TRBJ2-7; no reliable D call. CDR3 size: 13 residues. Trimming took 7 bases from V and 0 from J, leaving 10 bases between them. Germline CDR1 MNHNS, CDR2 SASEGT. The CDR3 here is CASNLLSSYEQYF. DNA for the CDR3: TGTGCCAGCAACCTATTAAGCTCCTACGAGCAGTACTTC.